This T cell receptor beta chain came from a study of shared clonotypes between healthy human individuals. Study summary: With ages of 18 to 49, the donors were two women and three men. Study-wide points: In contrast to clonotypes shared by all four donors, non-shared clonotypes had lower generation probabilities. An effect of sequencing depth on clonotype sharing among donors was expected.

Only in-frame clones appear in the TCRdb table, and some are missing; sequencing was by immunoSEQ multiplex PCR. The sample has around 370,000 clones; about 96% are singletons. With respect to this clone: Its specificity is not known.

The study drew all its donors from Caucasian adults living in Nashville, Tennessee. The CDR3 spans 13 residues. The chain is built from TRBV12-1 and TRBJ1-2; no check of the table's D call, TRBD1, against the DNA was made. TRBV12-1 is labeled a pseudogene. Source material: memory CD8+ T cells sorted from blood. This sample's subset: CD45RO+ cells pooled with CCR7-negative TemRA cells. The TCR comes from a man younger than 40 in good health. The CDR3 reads CASSSRGDYGYTF. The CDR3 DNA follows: TGTGCCAGCAGCTCCAGGGGGGACTATGGCTACACCTTC.